This TCR beta chain emerged from a study of T-cell reconstitution after alpha-beta-depleted transplantation in children. Study outcomes and limitations: Fresh T-cell production supplied most of the T-cell counts and diversity seen one year after transplant.

The authors prepared the TCRbeta library with unique molecular identifiers. TCRdb reprocessed the PCR reads with MiXCR, giving one entry per CDR3 protein. Altogether hundreds of thousands of distinct CDR3 sequences are present, 20% to 25% being singletons, with the ten largest covering over 12%. This clonotype was seen only a few times. As yet, its antigen is unknown. The CDR3 spans 14 residues. The ends lost 6 bases at V and 2 bases at J; junction bases unmatched: 4. CDR1 and CDR2 (germline): DFQATT, SNEGSKA (reference sequence). This specimen was PBMCs, mostly from graft donor cells, taken 360 days after TCRalphabeta/CD19-depleted stem cell transplant. This receptor was obtained from a boy younger than two who had a stem cell transplant for acute myeloid leukemia, so the T cells may come from the graft donor. The V gene is TRBV20-1, the J gene TRBJ2-3; TRBD2 aligns across 11 bases. This CDR3 is CSAPTSGITDTQYF. The DNA of the CDR3 is TGCAGTGCCCCGACTAGCGGGATCACAGATACGCAGTATTTT.